This T cell receptor beta chain is drawn from a study of T cells in localized non-small cell lung cancer. Germline V CDR1 and CDR2: SEHNR, FQNEAQ (reference sequence). This CDR3 is built from 14 residues. J lost 5 bases, V lost 6 bases, and 9 bases had no gene match. Sequenced by immunoSEQ multiplex PCR; TCRdb stores in-frame clones only, minus some. The sample lists some 72,000 clones, roughly four fifths occurring once. This material consisted of peripheral blood, taken before any cancer treatment. The V gene is TRBV7-9, the J gene TRBJ2-7, with 8 bases matching TRBD1. This receptor was obtained from a man aged 40 to 70 with stage I lung adenocarcinoma. The CDR3 region is CASRSTGGFDEQYF. The CDR3 DNA reads as TGTGCCAGCAGGAGTACAGGGGGGTTTGACGAGCAGTACTTC.